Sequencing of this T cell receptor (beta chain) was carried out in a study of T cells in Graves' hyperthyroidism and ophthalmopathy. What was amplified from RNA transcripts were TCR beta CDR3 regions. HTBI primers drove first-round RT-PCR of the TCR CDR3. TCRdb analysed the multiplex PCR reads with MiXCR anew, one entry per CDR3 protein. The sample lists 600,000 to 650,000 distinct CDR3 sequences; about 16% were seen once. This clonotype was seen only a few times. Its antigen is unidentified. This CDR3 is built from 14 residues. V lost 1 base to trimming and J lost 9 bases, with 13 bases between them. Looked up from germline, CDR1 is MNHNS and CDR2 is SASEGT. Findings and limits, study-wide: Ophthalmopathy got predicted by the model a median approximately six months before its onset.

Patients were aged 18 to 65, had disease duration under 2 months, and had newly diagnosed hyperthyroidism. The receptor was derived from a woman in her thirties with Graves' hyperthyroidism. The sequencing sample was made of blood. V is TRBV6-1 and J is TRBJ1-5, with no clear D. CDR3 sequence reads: CASSEGSPVRPQHF. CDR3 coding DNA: TGTGCCAGCAGTGAAGGGAGCCCCGTTCGGCCCCAGCATTTT.